This T cell receptor (beta chain) was captured by sequencing in a study of OX40 agonist ivuxolimab in advanced cancers. Sequencing used immunoSEQ multiplex PCR; TCRdb keeps in-frame clones, though not all of them. Among 100,000 to 120,000 clones listed, about nine tenths were seen once. The origin of this receptor is an adult with an advanced solid tumor such as melanoma, head and neck, liver or kidney cancer. The sample in question was CD4+ or CD8+ T cells sorted from blood, obtained in a trial of the OX40 agonist ivuxolimab.

CDR3 residues: CASSVAGRVRYNEQFF. In DNA form, the CDR3 reads TGTGCCAGCAGCGTAGCTGGGAGGGTTCGGTACAATGAGCAGTTCTTC. The chain combines TRBV9 with TRBJ2-1, with 7 bases matching TRBD2. This CDR3 contains 16 residues. V shed 0 bases and J 4 bases; nucleotides not matched to a gene: 7. Germline V gives CDR1 SGDLS, CDR2 YYNGEE.